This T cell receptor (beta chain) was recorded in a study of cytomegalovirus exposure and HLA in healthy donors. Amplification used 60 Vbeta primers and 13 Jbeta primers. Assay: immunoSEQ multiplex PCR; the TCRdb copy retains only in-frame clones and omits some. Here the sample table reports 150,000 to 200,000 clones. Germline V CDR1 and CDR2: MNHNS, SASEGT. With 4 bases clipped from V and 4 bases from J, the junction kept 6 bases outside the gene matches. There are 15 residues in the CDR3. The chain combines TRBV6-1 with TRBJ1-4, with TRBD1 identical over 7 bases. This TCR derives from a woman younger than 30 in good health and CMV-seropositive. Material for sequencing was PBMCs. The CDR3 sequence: CASSGRQGFNEKLFF. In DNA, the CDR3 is TGTGCCAGCAGTGGACGACAGGGTTTTAATGAAAAACTGTTTTTT.